The 5 T cell receptor beta chains below were found in one sample sequenced in a study of T cells in Graves' hyperthyroidism and ophthalmopathy. The source material, RNA transcripts, was used to amplify TCR beta CDR3 regions. Carried out on the TCR CDR3, a first-round RT-PCR used the HTBI primer set. From the multiplex PCR reads, TCRdb called clonotypes with MiXCR, one entry per CDR3 protein. This repertoire shows over 700,000 distinct CDR3 sequences, 38% found once; its top ten account for roughly 8.3%. The sequenced sample consisted of blood. The receptors come from a man aged 18 to 29 with Graves' hyperthyroidism.

This clonotype was observed at least ten times. The J gene is TRBJ1-2, the V gene TRBV2; tentatively, D is TRBD1 (6 bases). Germline V CDR1 and CDR2: SNHLY, FYNNEI. The length of the CDR3 is 12 residues. With 6 bases removed from V and 8 bases from J, the gap between germline ends came to 13 bases. This chain's CDR3 is CASRDSLRGYTF. The CDR3, as DNA: TGTGCCAGCAGGGACAGTCTCCGCGGCTACACCTTC.

This clonotype came up a few times. The chain couples TRBV4-1 to TRBJ2-7; TRBD1 aligns across 9 bases. This CDR3 spans 14 amino acids. The germline V gene has CDR1 MGHRA and CDR2 YSYEKL. Unmatched junction bases numbered 6, after V lost 1 base and J lost 8 bases. CDR3 amino acids: CASSQAQGASKQYF. The CDR3 DNA reads TGCGCCAGCAGCCAAGCACAGGGGGCGTCGAAGCAGTACTTC.

V usage is TRBV7-2 and J usage is TRBJ2-7; TRBD1 matches at 7 bases. The CDR3 covers 16 residues. Germline values: CDR1 SGHTA, CDR2 FQGNSA. With V trimmed by 2 bases and J by 1 base, 8 bases remained unmatched. The CDR3 reads CASSLQFDRASYEQYF. CDR3 nucleotide sequence: TGTGCCAGCAGCTTACAATTTGACAGGGCTTCCTACGAGCAGTACTTC.

The chain is built from TRBV6-6 and TRBJ2-2; no definite D call. Trimming cost V 6 bases and J 6 bases, with 5 bases left between them. The germline V gene has CDR1 MNHNY and CDR2 SVGAGI (reference sequence). The CDR3 loop spans 11 amino acids. In nucleotides, the CDR3 is TGTGCCAGCAGCCAGCCCGGGGAGCTGTTTTTT. It yields the protein CASSQPGELFF.

The chain carries TRBV6-1 and TRBJ2-5; 12 nucleotides match TRBD2. The CDR3 spans 17 residues. The germline V gene has CDR1 MNHNS and CDR2 SASEGT. The V and J ends lost 6 bases and 5 bases, in that order; junction bases with no gene match: 13. CDR3 nucleotides: TGTGCCAGCAGCCCCGGACTAGCGGGGACGTATAGTGAGACCCAGTACTTC. It is translated as CASSPGLAGTYSETQYF.